This T cell receptor (beta chain) comes out of a study of T cells after yellow fever vaccination (dated by TCRdb to the late 2010s). Regarding the study in general: The SMART-Seq v4 Ultra Low Input RNA kit was used to prepare libraries from fractions with low cell numbers. To track T-cell clones before and after primary and booster YFV17D yellow fever vaccination, bulk TCR alpha and beta repertoires were sequenced longitudinally. Two healthy male donors, one aged 18 to 30 and one aged 30 to 39 years, were included in the cohort. Blood was collected at multiple timepoints before and after primary and secondary immunization, and bulk PBMC replicates and cell subsets were isolated. General conclusions and limits of the study: After the booster, most clones that had expanded after primary vaccination were detected again (around 95% of CD4 and around nine tenths of CD8), suggesting broad maintenance of memory. The study included only two donors, which limits how far the findings can be generalized. Computational filtering was needed because FACS-sorted repertoires could contain abundant contaminating clonotypes from the bulk population. A small share of clonotypes was detected in both CD4 and CD8 compartments, with the overlap likely arising from convergent recombination. Compared with the primary T-cell response, the secondary T-cell response was weaker but faster, peaking on day 5 rather than day 15.

This clonotype turned up a few times. This clone's antigen is unknown. No base qualities exist here, and no much larger clone lies one base off it. The trim is 4 bases for V and 1 base for J, with a gap of 4 bases between the germline ends. The CDR3 measures 13 amino acids from cysteine to phenylalanine. Only the CDR3 DNA is retained, 39 bases long and in frame from the first base. Sequences ENHRY (CDR1) and SYGVKD (CDR2) are obtained from the germline V gene. TCR cDNA was synthesized by 5'RACE template switching, which introduced a universal primer site and unique molecular identifiers. cDNA synthesis was primed from both the TCR alpha and TCR beta constant segments. Library amplification used two PCR steps, and the second PCR step added sample barcodes and sequencing adapters. Sequencing of the libraries was done on either Illumina HiSeq 2500 (2x100 bp) or NovaSeq (2x150 bp). Turning to the authors' computational methods: MIGEC handled demultiplexing of reads and collapsing into UMI consensus sequences, while MiXCR performed V(D)J alignment. Vaccine-responding clonotypes were identified with edgeR using replicate PBMC samples, with FDR below 0.01 and a log2 fold change above 5 up to day 15 being required. Each bulk clonotype received a CD4 or CD8 identity based on whether the sequenced CD4 or CD8 repertoire contained that clonotype at higher abundance. TCRdb's own reprocessing of the public reads used fastp at Q25 and MiXCR and kept productive beta chains. Every distinct CDR3 protein forms one entry, paired with its most common genes and DNA. TCRdb, rather than the study authors, made the V and J calls. The sample table contains around 67,000 distinct CDR3 sequences; only one count was recorded for more than 5.5% of them. 35% of the sample lies in the top ten.

The meaning of the sample's treatment or condition label: live attenuated yellow fever vaccine strain. A standard Ficoll-Paque protocol was used to isolate PBMCs from peripheral blood. Dynabeads CD4 and CD8 positive selection kits were used to isolate CD4 and CD8 T-cell fractions. RNA was extracted with TriZol from bulk PBMCs, CD4 and CD8 fractions, and dextramer-positive and dextramer-negative fractions. Sequencing was performed on CD8+ T cells sorted from PBMCs, taken 5 days after the first yellow fever vaccination. Rearrangement joined TRBV10-3 to TRBJ2-2, with an unclear D gene assignment. The clonotype originates from a man between 18 and 35 years old who received the YFV17D yellow fever vaccine. In nucleotide form, the sequence is TGTGCCATCAGTGGGGAGAACACCGGGGAGCTGTTTTTT. Its coded protein is CAISGENTGELFF.